Reported below is one T cell receptor (beta chain). The sample belongs to a study of blood T cell repertoires in COVID-19. The data were produced by immunoSEQ multiplex PCR, yet TCRdb's version contains in-frame clones alone and is incomplete. The sample records about 190,000 clones, about nine tenths being singletons. Sequenced material: peripheral blood. The clonotype was recovered from a man aged 40-49 years with acute or convalescent COVID-19.

Here the CDR3 reads CASSFFSCTGNSNQPQHF. CDR3 nucleotide sequence: TGTGCCAGCAGCTTTTTTTCGTGTACAGGGAATAGCAATCAGCCCCAGCATTTT. The chain is built from TRBV7-3 and TRBJ1-5, with a possible D match to TRBD1 (6 bases). CDR1 and CDR2 from the germline V gene are SGHTA and FQGTGA. V dropped 3 bases and J dropped 0 bases, with 18 bases sitting between them. This CDR3 is built from 18 residues.